This is a list of T cell receptor beta chains from one sample in a study of blood T cell repertoires in COVID-19. The method was immunoSEQ multiplex PCR; TCRdb's version includes in-frame clones alone and lacks a portion of them. This sample has roughly 180,000 clones, with 82% found just once. The specimen was PBMCs or T cells enriched from blood (not recorded which). These receptor sequences come from a man in his 60s who had recovered from COVID-19. CDR3s include the opening cysteine and the closing phenylalanine or tryptophan. D genes are given only for firm matches.

j_call: TRBJ1-2; d_call: NA; v_call: TRBV20-1; cdr3_aa: CSAPPWGDTF; cdr3_nt: TGCAGTGCGCCCCCCTGGGGGGACACCTTC
j_call: TRBJ1-6; d_call: NA; v_call: TRBV18; cdr3_aa: CASSPSRVGPNSPLHF; cdr3_nt: TGTGCCAGCTCACCGAGTCGGGTGGGGCCAAATTCACCCCTCCACTTT
j_call: TRBJ1-2; d_call: NA; v_call: TRBV21-1; cdr3_aa: CASSMRLATETYGYTF; cdr3_nt: TGTGCCAGCAGTATGCGCCTAGCTACAGAGACCTATGGCTACACCTTC
j_call: TRBJ2-5; d_call: TRBD2; v_call: TRBV5-1; cdr3_aa: CASSFSASGQETQYF; cdr3_nt: TGCGCCAGCAGCTTTAGCGCTAGCGGCCAAGAGACCCAGTACTTC
j_call: TRBJ2-6; d_call: NA; v_call: TRBV19; cdr3_aa: CASSIGDSGANVLTF; cdr3_nt: TGTGCCAGTAGTATAGGAGACTCTGGGGCCAACGTCCTGACTTTC
j_call: TRBJ1-6; d_call: NA; v_call: TRBV7-3; cdr3_aa: CASSPGGVGSPLHF; cdr3_nt: TGTGCCAGCAGCCCGGGGGGGGTGGGATCACCCCTCCACTTT
j_call: TRBJ2-7; d_call: TRBD1; v_call: TRBV3-1/TRBV3-2; cdr3_aa: CASSPGVDRGRQYF; cdr3_nt: TGTGCCAGCAGCCCGGGGGTGGACAGGGGGCGGCAGTACTTC
j_call: TRBJ2-7; d_call: TRBD2; v_call: TRBV10-2; cdr3_aa: CASSELDPSGGYEQYF; cdr3_nt: TGCGCCAGCAGTGAGTTAGACCCTAGCGGGGGGTACGAGCAGTACTTC
j_call: TRBJ1-6; d_call: TRBD1; v_call: TRBV7-9; cdr3_aa: CASSSLSGGSSPLHF; cdr3_nt: TGTGCCAGCAGCTCCCTTTCAGGGGGCTCTTCACCCCTCCACTTT
j_call: TRBJ1-2; d_call: TRBD1; v_call: TRBV19; cdr3_aa: CASRDRDANYGYTF; cdr3_nt: TGTGCCAGTCGGGACAGGGACGCTAACTATGGTTACACCTTC
j_call: TRBJ1-5; d_call: NA; v_call: TRBV19; cdr3_aa: CASLTGAYSNQPQHF; cdr3_nt: TGTGCCAGTTTGACAGGCGCTTATAGCAATCAGCCCCAGCATTTT